A selection of T cell receptor beta chains follows, all from one sample in a study of identical twins. MiXCR was run by TCRdb on the 5' RACE reads, yielding one entry per CDR3 protein. The sample lists 310,000 or so distinct CDR3 sequences; roughly 10% were seen once. In addition, the sample was reused for a study of yellow fever vaccine responses in identical twins.

What was sequenced was CD8+ T cells sorted from blood. Receptor source: a woman under 30 in good health. Each CDR3 is given without its conserved first and last residue. Each record gives: J gene, V gene, CDR3 length, CDR3 protein.

j_gene: TRBJ2-7
v_gene: TRBV7-9
len: 12
CDR3aa: ASSGTGKSYEQY

j_gene: TRBJ2-3
v_gene: TRBV5-4
len: 11
CDR3aa: ASRAGGTDTQY

j_gene: TRBJ2-1
v_gene: TRBV5-1
len: 14
CDR3aa: ASSSRLAGWDDEQF

j_gene: TRBJ2-7
v_gene: TRBV7-9
len: 11
CDR3aa: ASSLGQGVEQY

j_gene: TRBJ2-2
v_gene: TRBV12-3/TRBV12-4
len: 13
CDR3aa: ASSLAYEPTGELF

j_gene: TRBJ2-7
v_gene: TRBV12-3/TRBV12-4
len: 14
CDR3aa: ASSFGLGDNGYEQY

j_gene: TRBJ2-3
v_gene: TRBV6-2/TRBV6-3
len: 12
CDR3aa: ASSRTSPTDTQY

j_gene: TRBJ2-1
v_gene: TRBV4-3
len: 15
CDR3aa: ASSQDGGDVRGNEQF

j_gene: TRBJ2-7
v_gene: TRBV15
len: 15
CDR3aa: ATSRDHPSSGSYEQY

j_gene: TRBJ1-5
v_gene: TRBV12-3/TRBV12-4
len: 13
CDR3aa: ASALEGFSNQPQH

j_gene: TRBJ2-3
v_gene: TRBV6-4
len: 13
CDR3aa: ASSDSGGGTDTQY

j_gene: TRBJ2-1
v_gene: TRBV7-8
len: 16
CDR3aa: ASSYPEGGLGVYNEQF

j_gene: TRBJ2-1
v_gene: TRBV27
len: 12
CDR3aa: ASSLGAGWDEQF

j_gene: TRBJ2-7
v_gene: TRBV27
len: 13
CDR3aa: ASSSFGINSYEQY

j_gene: TRBJ2-4
v_gene: TRBV23-1
len: 19
CDR3aa: ASSQSSRPNSERKAKNIQY

j_gene: TRBJ2-5
v_gene: TRBV7-9
len: 12
CDR3aa: ASSFREAGETQY

j_gene: TRBJ2-7
v_gene: TRBV6-2/TRBV6-3
len: 12
CDR3aa: ASSYSAGGYEQY

j_gene: TRBJ2-7
v_gene: TRBV5-1
len: 10
CDR3aa: ASTDGSYEQY

j_gene: TRBJ2-7
v_gene: TRBV6-5
len: 11
CDR3aa: ASSWRGSYEQY

j_gene: TRBJ2-5
v_gene: TRBV6-1
len: 11
CDR3aa: ASEAFGKETQY

j_gene: TRBJ2-3
v_gene: TRBV28
len: 13
CDR3aa: ASTRLAGGTDTQY

j_gene: TRBJ2-5
v_gene: TRBV30
len: 12
CDR3aa: AWSSGQAQETQY